This T cell receptor beta chain was observed in a study of T cell responses to AZD1222 COVID-19 vaccine. Overall study results and limits: Among spike-specific TCRs, nearly half reportedly target unmutated variant regions.

Points on this clone: Its specificity is unknown.

Germline CDR1 and CDR2: KGHSH and LQKENI. The CDR3 extends over 15 amino acids. The J segment lost 3 bases and the V segment lost 3 bases, leaving 5 bases of the junction unmatched. Generated by immunoSEQ multiplex PCR, the TCRdb table keeps only in-frame clones and is missing some. The table includes tens of thousands of clones, about 83% detected once. This chain joins TRBV18 and TRBJ1-1; 9 positions match TRBD1. The receptor was isolated from an adult in good health. The starting material was peripheral blood, obtained on day 0 of AZD1222 vaccination. The CDR3 DNA sequence: TGTGCCAGCTCACCCCTACAGGGGGCGGACACTGAAGCTTTCTTT. It codes for CASSPLQGADTEAFF.